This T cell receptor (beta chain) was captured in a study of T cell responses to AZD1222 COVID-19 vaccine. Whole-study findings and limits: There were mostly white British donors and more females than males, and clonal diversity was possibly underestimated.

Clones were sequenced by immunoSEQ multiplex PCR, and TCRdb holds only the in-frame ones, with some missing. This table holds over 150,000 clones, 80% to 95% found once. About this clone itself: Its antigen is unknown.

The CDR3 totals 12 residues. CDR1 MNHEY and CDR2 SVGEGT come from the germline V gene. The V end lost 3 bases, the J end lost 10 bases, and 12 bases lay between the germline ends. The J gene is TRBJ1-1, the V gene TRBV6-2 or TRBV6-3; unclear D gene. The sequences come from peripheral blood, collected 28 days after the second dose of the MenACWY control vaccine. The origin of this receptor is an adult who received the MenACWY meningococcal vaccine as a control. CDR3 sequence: CASSYFVGRAFF. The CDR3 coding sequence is TGTGCCAGCAGTTATTTTGTAGGACGAGCTTTCTTT.